This TCR beta chain was identified in a study of CD8+ T cells in alopecia areata. Study findings and constraints: Affected scalp, especially in alopecia totalis/universalis, had a higher clonality than normal scalp did.

The sequencing template was cDNA reverse transcribed from extracted RNA. This table comes from immunoSEQ multiplex PCR, and its TCRdb copy is limited to in-frame clones, with some not included. The table lists under 300,000 clones, around two thirds of them singletons, with around 1.2% in the top ten. Only a few counts were recorded for this clone. The antigen is undetermined. It was from alopecia areata patients that lesional scalp punch biopsies and peripheral blood were collected. Trimming pared 4 bases from V and 4 bases from J, leaving 8 bases between. Germline assignment: CDR1 LNHNV and CDR2 YYDKDF (reference sequence). The CDR3 runs to 12 residues.

The chain carries TRBV15 and TRBJ2-7, with D possibly being TRBD1 (6 bases). The source was CD4+ T cells sorted from blood, collected at week 0. The receptor comes from a human donor with alopecia areata. DNA of the CDR3: TGTGCCACCAGCATCAGGGGATACGAGCAGTACTTC. Amino acids: CATSIRGYEQYF.